The present entry profiles one T cell receptor beta chain with its context. As yet, its antigen is unknown. The sample comes from a study of a mutant IDH1 vaccine in newly diagnosed glioma. Study summary: Treated individuals were around 62% male and approximately 40% female, averaging roughly 39 years of age. Patients previously underwent radiotherapy, temozolomide, or both, and most underwent both. Participants attended visit V12, the safety follow-up, at week 35, and then attended visit V13 at week 47.

Notes on the study in general: Of all patients, roughly 93% showed vaccine-induced immune responses.

CDR1 is LNHDA and CDR2 is SQIVND in the germline V gene (reference sequence). Trimming cost V 5 bases and J 0 bases, with 11 bases left between them. This CDR3 is built from 16 residues. Indicated time point: week 35, safety follow-up. Vaccine doses each comprised 300 ug of mutant IDH1 20-mer peptide, with topical imiquimod. The data were produced by immunoSEQ multiplex PCR, yet TCRdb's version contains in-frame clones alone and is incomplete. Here the sample spans around 57,000 clones, 80% to 90% being singletons. V is TRBV19 and J is TRBJ2-6; D not certain. Sequenced material: PBMCs, taken from a glioma patient whose treatment included an IDH1 peptide vaccine. This clonotype was sampled from a man aged 25-45 years with glioma. The CDR3 loop reads CASSPEFFSGANVLTF. CDR3 DNA: TGTGCCAGTAGTCCAGAATTCTTCTCTGGGGCCAACGTCCTGACTTTC.